This T cell receptor beta chain was retrieved from a study of blood T cells in healthy people across ages. From germline, CDR1 is SGHAT and CDR2 FQNNGV. V lost 1 base, J lost 4 bases, and 10 bases lay in between. The CDR3 is 14 residues long. Only a few counts were recorded for this clonotype. Using a J-beta primer mix together with a sample-barcoded 5' primer, a second PCR was run for about 6 to 11 cycles. MiXCR, applied by TCRdb to the 5' RACE reads, yields one record per CDR3 protein. Of some 560,000 distinct CDR3 sequences listed, around a quarter are singletons. This sample also appeared in a second study, on T cells of mothers and their children.

This clonotype was sampled from a boy younger than 10 in good health. Input material: blood. The rearrangement uses TRBV11-2 and TRBJ2-5; possibly TRBD2 for D (5 bases). The DNA for the CDR3 is TGTGCCAGCAGCTTAGGGACTTATGGAGAGACCCAGTACTTC. Residues: CASSLGTYGETQYF. The full variable domain, its missing parts supplied by reference TRBV11-2 and TRBJ2-5, is EAGVAQSPRYKIIEKRQSVAFWCNPISGHATLYWYQQILGQGPKLLIQFQNNGVVDDSQLPKDRFSAERLKGVDSTLKIQPAKLEDSAVYLCASSLGTYGETQYFGPGTRLLVL.